This T cell receptor beta chain was documented in a study of cytomegalovirus exposure and HLA in healthy donors. Trimming cost V 1 base and J 8 bases, with 14 bases left between them. CDR3 size: 15 residues. Per the germline V gene, CDR1 is KGHSH and CDR2 is LQKENI. A multiplex PCR was run with 60 Vbeta primers and 13 Jbeta primers. Sequencing was performed with immunoSEQ multiplex PCR; in TCRdb, only in-frame clones are kept and a portion is missing. The sample has approximately 150,000 clones, around 79% seen once. The chain has TRBV18 and TRBJ1-4, with D hard to call. The material sequenced was PBMCs. This TCR came from a man aged 35 to 55 in good health and CMV-seronegative. The CDR3 DNA is TGTGCCAGCTCACCACGGAGGGAGTTTGAGGAAAAACTGTTTTTT. This codes for CASSPRREFEEKLFF.